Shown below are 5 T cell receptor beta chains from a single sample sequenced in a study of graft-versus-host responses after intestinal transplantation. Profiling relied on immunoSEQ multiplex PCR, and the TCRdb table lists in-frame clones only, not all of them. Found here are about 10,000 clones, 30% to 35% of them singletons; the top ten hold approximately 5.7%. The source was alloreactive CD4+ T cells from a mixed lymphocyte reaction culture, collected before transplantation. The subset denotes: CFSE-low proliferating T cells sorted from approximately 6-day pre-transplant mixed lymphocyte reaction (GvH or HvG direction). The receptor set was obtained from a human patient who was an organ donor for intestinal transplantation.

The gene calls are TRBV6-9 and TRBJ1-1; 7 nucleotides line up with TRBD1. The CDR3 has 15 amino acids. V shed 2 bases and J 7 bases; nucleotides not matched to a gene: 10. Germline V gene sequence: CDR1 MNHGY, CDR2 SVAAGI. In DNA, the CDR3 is TGTGCCAGCAGTTATAGGGGGCGCCCCTCGGATGAAGCTTTCTTT. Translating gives CASSYRGRPSDEAFF.

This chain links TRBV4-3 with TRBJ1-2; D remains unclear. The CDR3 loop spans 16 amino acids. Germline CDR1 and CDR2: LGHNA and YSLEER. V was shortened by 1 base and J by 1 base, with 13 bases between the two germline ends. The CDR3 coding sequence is TGCGCCAGCAGCCAAGGAAGGGCTTCCCTTAACTATGGCTACACCTTC. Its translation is CASSQGRASLNYGYTF.

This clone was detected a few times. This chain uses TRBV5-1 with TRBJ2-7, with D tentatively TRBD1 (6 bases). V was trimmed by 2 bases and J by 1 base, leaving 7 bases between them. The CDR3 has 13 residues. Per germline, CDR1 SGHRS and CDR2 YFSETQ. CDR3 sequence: CASSFTGSYEQYF. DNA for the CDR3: TGCGCCAGCAGCTTTACAGGGTCCTACGAGCAGTACTTC.

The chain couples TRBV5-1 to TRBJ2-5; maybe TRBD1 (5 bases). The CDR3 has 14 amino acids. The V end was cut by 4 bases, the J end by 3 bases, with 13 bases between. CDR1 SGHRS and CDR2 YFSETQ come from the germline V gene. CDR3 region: CASSVGHREETQYF. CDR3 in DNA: TGCGCCAGCAGCGTCGGACACCGCGAAGAGACCCAGTACTTC.

The CDR3 spells CASSLDTYEQYF. CDR3 DNA sequence: TGTGCCAGCAGCTTGGACACCTACGAGCAGTACTTC. V and J are TRBV11-2 and TRBJ2-7; D possibly corresponds to TRBD1 (5 bases). Looked up from germline, CDR1 is SGHAT and CDR2 is FQNNGV. Trimming removed 3 bases from V and 2 bases from J, with 5 bases in between. CDR3 size: 12 residues. Together with reference TRBV11-2 and TRBJ2-7, the CDR3 gives the full variable domain: EAGVAQSPRYKIIEKRQSVAFWCNPISGHATLYWYQQILGQGPKLLIQFQNNGVVDDSQLPKDRFSAERLKGVDSTLKIQPAKLEDSAVYLCASSLDTYEQYFGPGTRLTVT.